This T cell receptor (beta chain) was sequenced in a study of cytomegalovirus exposure and HLA in healthy donors. Study-wide findings and caveats: The investigators catalogued 150 to 200 TCR beta chains as cytomegalovirus-associated. While the bulk of TCR sequences proved rare, some public TCRs turned up in many donors.

About this clone: The target antigen is unknown.

The V gene's germline CDR1 is MNHNS and CDR2 SASEGT. Trimming at V came to 8 bases and at J to 4 bases, leaving 0 bases not matched to a gene. The CDR3 length is 11 residues. Here immunoSEQ multiplex PCR was the method, and the copy in TCRdb shows in-frame clones only, minus some. The profile shows approximately 210,000 clones, roughly 86% of them singletons. The specimen was PBMCs. J is TRBJ1-2 and V is TRBV6-1, with 8 positions matching TRBD1. This TCR was sampled from a woman younger than 30 in good health and CMV-seronegative. DNA for the CDR3: TGTGCCAGCGACAGGGGCTATGGCTACACCTTC. Amino acid sequence: CASDRGYGYTF.